This TCR beta chain was retrieved from a study of blood T cell repertoires in COVID-19 (dated by TCRdb to 2020 to 2022). Notes on the research overall: Samples from collaborators originated in the United States, Italy and Spain and spanned both the acute and convalescent phases of COVID-19. The prospective study material was composed of cDNA or gDNA derived from T cells, B-cell-depleted T cells, or PBMCs. Subjects who had been exposed to COVID-19, were actively infected with it, or had recovered from it provided the deeply sampled blood TCRbeta repertoires that made up the dataset. The repertoires were released in a freely available public database meant as a resource for research on the immune response to SARS-CoV-2. The samples were drawn from the first 160 participants of the ongoing ImmuneRACE study and from more than 1,000 subjects provided by 6 global collaborators. Sample metadata almost always included a de-identified subject ID, COVID-19 status, age in years and sex. Where HLA class I and class II types were available, the types were taken from metadata supplied by the sample provider, not from assay-based typing.

Whole blood was collected in K2EDTA tubes by collaborating institutions according to the institutions' own protocols. For TCRbeta analysis, collaborators shipped samples in one of three forms: frozen whole blood, isolated PBMCs, or DNA extracted from either of those sample types. The study at large found these results: The amount of clinical and demographic metadata varied by source and participant and was provided uncurated.

TCRbeta CDR3 regions were amplified from genomic DNA by means of the immunoSEQ Assay, a bias-controlled multiplex PCR. In the paper's pipeline: Nucleated cell counts per sample were estimated from amplification of reference gene primers within the assay. To quantify the absolute abundance of each unique TCRbeta CDR3 rearrangement, sequence reads were collapsed and filtered. Productive Simpson clonality was computed per sample as the square root of Simpson's diversity index over productive rearrangements. The table comes from immuneACCESS by way of TCRdb, which keeps in-frame sequences with V and J called. Part of the clones is missing from these tables; in studies checked, under half for an unresolved V gene and the rest for unknown reasons. V, J and clone size are those of that table, while D and trimming were read from the DNA. The sample includes approximately 250,000 clones, with 75% to 85% observed a single time. About 7.4% of the sample is in the top ten clones.

The CDR3 spans 15 residues, from the cysteine through the phenylalanine. Just the 45-base CDR3 DNA is kept, in frame starting at base 1. From the germline V gene, CDR1 is KGHSH and CDR2 is LQKENI. V loses 0 bases at its end and J loses 4 bases; junction bases beyond the gene matches: 3. On this clone: Its target antigen remains unknown. Base qualities are not provided; no much larger clone lies one nucleotide away.

The sequencing input was peripheral blood. Recombination joined TRBV18 with TRBJ2-1, with 7 junctional bases fitting TRBD2. This receptor was obtained from a woman between 50 and 59 years old with acute or convalescent COVID-19. The DNA sequence is as follows: TGTGCCAGCTCACCACCGGCGGGAGCTTACAATGAGCAGTTCTTC. Translated, it gives CASSPPAGAYNEQFF.